These 7 T cell receptor beta chains were all obtained from the same sample, sequenced in a study of kidney transplant recipient with SARS-CoV-2 infection. TCRdb re-analysed the reads in MiXCR, keeping a single row per CDR3 protein. The sample records fewer than 250,000 distinct CDR3 sequences, around 26% being singletons. This specimen consisted of a blood sample, obtained at baseline and around day 120 from a kidney transplant recipient. Every receptor here comes from a male patient aged 25-45 years who had COVID-19 and was a kidney transplant recipient. Some T cells may be the graft donor's.

In regard to this clonotype: This may stem from a read error, because a much larger clone lies one nucleotide away. The J gene is TRBJ2-3, the V gene TRBV4-3; D gene uncertain. Trimming left V 2 bases short and J 4 bases short, with 16 bases between. CDR1 is LGHNA and CDR2 is YSLEER in the germline V gene. This CDR3 has 16 amino acids. The CDR3 coding sequence is TGCGCCAGCAGCCAAAGTGGGCAGATTAGCCCAGATACGCAGTATTTT. Translation: CASSQSGQISPDTQYF.

Remarks on this clonotype: A much larger clone sits a single nucleotide away, making a read error possible. The genes are TRBV7-2 and TRBJ1-5; D gene uncertain. The V gene's germline CDR1 is SGHTA and CDR2 FQGNSA. The CDR3 covers 14 residues. The CDR3 loop is CVSSRGGSNQPQHF. CDR3 in DNA: TGTGTCAGCAGTAGAGGCGGCTCGAATCAGCCCCAGCATTTT. The whole variable domain, filled in from reference TRBV7-2 and TRBJ1-5, reads GAGVSQSPSNKVTEKGKDVELRCDPISGHTALYWYRQSLGQGLEFLIYFQGNSAPDKSGLPSDRFSAERTGGSVSTLTIQRTQQEDSAVYLCVSSRGGSNQPQHFGDGTRLSIL.

Remarks on this clonotype: Possible read error: a much larger clone is one base away. This sequence joins TRBV11-2 and TRBJ2-7, with TRBD2 matching 9 bases. Trimming at V came to 5 bases and at J to 2 bases, leaving 10 bases not matched to a gene. The germline V gene has CDR1 SGHAT and CDR2 FQNNGV. The CDR3 is made up of 16 amino acids. CDR3 protein: CASSPLGAGGAYEQYF. CDR3 sequence (DNA): TGTGCCAGCAGCCCTCTTGGAGCGGGAGGCGCCTACGAGCAGTACTTC.

In regard to this clonotype: This may be a read error: a much more frequent sequence differs by one nucleotide. The chain joins TRBV7-2 to TRBJ1-4; D unclear. The CDR3 loop spans 15 amino acids. Germline loops: CDR1 SGHTA, CDR2 FQGNSA. CDR3 in DNA: TGTGCCAGCGGCTTAGAGTCGAGGTGGGGTGAAAAACTGTTTTTT. It yields the protein CASGLESRWGEKLFF.

Regarding this clonotype: A clone one base away is much larger, so this may be a read error. The rearrangement links TRBV10-1 to TRBJ1-2, with 7 bases identical to TRBD1. The CDR3 is 13 amino acids. CDR1 is WNHNN, CDR2 SYGVQD, per germline (reference sequence). CDR3 in amino acids: CAGSRDRSYGYTF. In DNA form, the CDR3 reads TGCGCCGGCAGTCGGGACAGAAGCTATGGCTACACCTTC.

Details on this clonotype: Since a much larger clone is just one base distant, this may be a read error. This sequence joins TRBV29-1 and TRBJ2-7; 7 nucleotides match TRBD1. Germline V gene sequence: CDR1 SQVTM, CDR2 ANQGSEA. The CDR3 loop spans 13 amino acids. The CDR3 DNA sequence: TGCAGCGTTGAGGAACAGGGGAGCCACGAGCAGTGCTTC. Its protein product is CSVEEQGSHEQCF.

This rearrangement joins TRBV3-1 to TRBJ2-2; D is uncertain. This CDR3 spans 18 amino acids. Germline V gene data show CDR1 as LGHDT and CDR2 as YNNKEL (reference sequence). With 5 bases removed from V and 5 bases from J, the gap between germline ends came to 24 bases. CDR3 DNA sequence: TGTGCCAGCAGCAGTTTCTCTCCCATTTCAGGCTTGACCGGGGAGCTGTTTTTT. Its protein product is CASSSFSPISGLTGELFF. Combining the CDR3 with reference TRBV3-1 and TRBJ2-2 gives the whole variable domain DTAVSQTPKYLVTQMGNDKSIKCEQNLGHDTMYWYKQDSKKFLKIMFSYNNKELIINETVPNRFSPKSPDKAHLNLHINSLELGDSAVYFCASSSFSPISGLTGELFFGEGSRLTVL.